This note documents a single TCR beta chain sequence. This entry is derived from a study of blood T cell repertoires in COVID-19. The overall study: COVID-19 samples collected from the United States, Italy and Spain covered acute and convalescent phases. From T cells, B-cell-depleted T cells, or PBMCs came the material, which was cDNA or gDNA.

How the authors handled the data: Amplified reference gene primers provided the basis for estimating nucleated cell counts. Assay used: immunoSEQ multiplex PCR; TCRdb lists only in-frame clones, some missing. V, J and clone size were drawn from that table, and D and trimming were deduced from the DNA. The table includes tens of thousands of clones, approximately 88% detected once. Germline V gene sequence: CDR1 LNHDA, CDR2 SQIVND (reference sequence). Germline trimming cut 5 bases from V and 0 bases from J; bases unmatched to any gene: 4. This CDR3 spans 15 amino acids. The sequencing input was peripheral blood. This receptor was identified in a man aged 80 or over with acute or convalescent COVID-19. V gene TRBV19 combines with J gene TRBJ2-7; 10 bases match TRBD1. The CDR3 bases are TGTGCCAGTAGTCGCCGGGACAGGGGCTCCTACGAGCAGTACTTC. This codes for CASSRRDRGSYEQYF.